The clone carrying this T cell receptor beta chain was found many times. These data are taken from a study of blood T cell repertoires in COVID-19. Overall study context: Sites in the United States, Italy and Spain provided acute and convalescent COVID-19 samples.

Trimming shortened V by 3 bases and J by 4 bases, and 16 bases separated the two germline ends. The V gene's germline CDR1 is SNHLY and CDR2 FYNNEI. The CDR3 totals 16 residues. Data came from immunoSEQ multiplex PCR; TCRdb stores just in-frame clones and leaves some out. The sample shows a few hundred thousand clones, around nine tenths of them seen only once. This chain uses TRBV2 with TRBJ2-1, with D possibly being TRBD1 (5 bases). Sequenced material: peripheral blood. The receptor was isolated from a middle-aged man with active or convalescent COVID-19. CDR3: CASSDPWGTKYNEQFF. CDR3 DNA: TGTGCCAGCAGTGACCCATGGGGCACCAAATACAATGAGCAGTTCTTC. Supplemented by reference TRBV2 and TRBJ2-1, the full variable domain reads EPEVTQTPSHQVTQMGQEVILRCVPISNHLYFYWYRQILGQKVEFLVSFYNNEISEKSEIFDDQFSVERPDGSNFTLKIRSTKLEDSAMYFCASSDPWGTKYNEQFFGPGTRLTVL.